This T cell receptor beta chain was sequenced for a study of OX40 agonist ivuxolimab in advanced cancers. Describing the broader study: Ivuxolimab was an agonistic, fully human IgG2 monoclonal antibody directed against OX40 (CD134), a costimulatory receptor. Intravenous ivuxolimab was administered to patients every 2 weeks at six dose levels: 0.01, 0.1, 0.3, 1.5, 3 and 10 mg/kg. Of the approximately 53 patients in dose escalation, around 19 had hepatocellular carcinoma, some 15 had melanoma, 9 had renal cell carcinoma and 9 had head and neck cancer. The dose-escalation cohort was over 70% male with a mean age of around 64 years, ranging from roughly 20 to 80. Prior anti-PD-1, anti-PD-L1 or anti-CTLA-4 therapy was permitted, and about 40% of dose-escalation patients had received checkpoint inhibitors. Three dose-escalation patients achieved partial responses, one with hepatocellular carcinoma and two with cutaneous melanoma. Peripheral TCRbeta sequencing was intended to test whether TCR sequence diversity was altered and clonal T-cell expansion was caused by ivuxolimab. The paper describes the monotherapy dose-escalation part (N ≈ 52 patients) of the phase I trial of ivuxolimab.

About this clone itself: It lacks a known antigen. No much larger clone exists at a distance of one base, and base qualities are not known.

General findings and caveats noted by the study authors: After ivuxolimab, more expanded clones were found on average in CD8+ T cells than in CD4+ T cells. At doses of 0.1 to 3.0 mg/kg, clonal expansion of both CD4+ and CD8+ T cells in blood was seen between baseline and week 6. The antigen specificity of the clonally expanded peripheral T cells was not determined. In the 0.1-3.0 mg/kg groups, partial responders had among the lowest normalized peripheral clonal expansion, particularly in CD8+ T cells. Low levels of normalized T-cell clonal expansion were also seen in some nonresponding patients.

Genomic DNA was extracted from sorted cells for sequencing of the TCRbeta CDR3 region. The immunoSEQ Assay was used to sequence the TCRbeta CDR3 regions. TCRdb carries this immuneACCESS record with in-frame sequences only. Its versions omit some clonotypes, under half of them owing to an unresolved V gene in the studies checked, with the rest unexplained. This sample gives 70,000 to 85,000 clones in total; about 86% of them show up just once. The top ten constitute around 2% of the sample. The trial excluded patients who had a history of autoimmune disease or who were on systemic immunosuppression. Peripheral blood for TCR sequencing was collected from all dose cohorts at baseline, on cycle 4 day 1, and on cycle 7 day 1. Samples came from an open-label, multicenter, first-in-human phase I dose-escalation trial of ivuxolimab. Adults with locally advanced or metastatic melanoma, renal cell carcinoma, hepatocellular carcinoma or head and neck squamous cell carcinoma were enrolled in the trial. CD4+ and CD8+ T cells were sorted separately from peripheral blood before TCR sequencing.

The CDR3 numbers 16 residues from cysteine through phenylalanine. Kept here is only the CDR3 DNA, which spans 48 bases and is read in frame from base 1. V loses 6 bases at its end and J loses 0 bases; junction bases beyond the gene matches: 5. The CDR1 and CDR2 encoded by the germline V gene (reference sequence) are LNHDA and SQIVND. The chain is made from TRBV19 and TRBJ1-3, with TRBD1 matching 10 junction bases. The sequence came from an adult with an advanced solid tumor such as melanoma, head and neck, liver or kidney cancer. Sequencing was performed on CD4+ or CD8+ T cells sorted from blood, taken in a trial of the OX40 agonist ivuxolimab. The DNA is TGTGCCAGTAGGCCGACAGGGGGCATCTCTGGAAACACCATATATTTT. The encoded protein is CASRPTGGISGNTIYF.